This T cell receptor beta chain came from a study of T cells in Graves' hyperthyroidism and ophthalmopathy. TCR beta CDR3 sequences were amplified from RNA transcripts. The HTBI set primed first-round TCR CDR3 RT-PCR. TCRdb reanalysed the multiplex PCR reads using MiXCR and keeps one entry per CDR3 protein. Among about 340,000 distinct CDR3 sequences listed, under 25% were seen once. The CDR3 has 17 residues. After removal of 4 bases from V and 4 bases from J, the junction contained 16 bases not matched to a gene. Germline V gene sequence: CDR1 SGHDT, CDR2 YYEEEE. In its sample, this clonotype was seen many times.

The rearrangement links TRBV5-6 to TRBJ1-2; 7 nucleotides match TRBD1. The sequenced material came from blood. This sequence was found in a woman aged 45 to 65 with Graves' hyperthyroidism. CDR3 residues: CASSGRGRGFSSYGYTF. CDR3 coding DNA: TGTGCCAGCAGCGGGAGGGGGCGCGGGTTTTCTTCCTATGGCTACACCTTC.